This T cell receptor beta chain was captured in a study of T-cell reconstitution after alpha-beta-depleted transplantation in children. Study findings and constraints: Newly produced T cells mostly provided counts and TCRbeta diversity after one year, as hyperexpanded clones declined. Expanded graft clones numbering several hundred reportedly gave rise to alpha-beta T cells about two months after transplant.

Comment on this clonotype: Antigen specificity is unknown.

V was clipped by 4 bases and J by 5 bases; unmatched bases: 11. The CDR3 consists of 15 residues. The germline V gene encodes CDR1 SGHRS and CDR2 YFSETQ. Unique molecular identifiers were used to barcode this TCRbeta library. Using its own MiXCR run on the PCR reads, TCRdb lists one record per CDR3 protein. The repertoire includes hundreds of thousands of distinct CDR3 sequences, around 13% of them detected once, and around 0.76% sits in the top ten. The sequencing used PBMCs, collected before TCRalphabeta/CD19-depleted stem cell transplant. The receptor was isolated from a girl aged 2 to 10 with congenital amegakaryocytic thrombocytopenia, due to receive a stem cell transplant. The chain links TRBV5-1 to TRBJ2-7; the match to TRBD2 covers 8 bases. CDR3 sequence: CASSPVGSGSNEQYF. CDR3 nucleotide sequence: TGCGCCAGCAGCCCCGTAGGGAGCGGGAGCAACGAGCAGTACTTC.